The sequence of this TCR beta chain was determined in a study of cytomegalovirus exposure and HLA in healthy donors. Study outcomes and limitations: A later analysis found that most CMV-associated TCR beta chains appeared HLA-restricted. The investigators catalogued under 200 TCR beta chains as cytomegalovirus-associated. As was reported, the HLA-A and HLA-B alleles of most subjects were accurately predicted from TCR beta sequences.

As to this clone: Its antigen is as yet unknown.

60 Vbeta and 13 Jbeta primers were used in PCR. The data were produced by immunoSEQ multiplex PCR, yet TCRdb's version contains in-frame clones alone and is incomplete. The sample has 63,000 or so clones, roughly two thirds seen once. Losses at the gene ends were 1 base for V and 7 bases for J; bases not matched to a gene: 18. This CDR3 is built from 18 residues. Germline CDR1 and CDR2: SEHNR and FQNEAQ (reference sequence). This TCR derives from a man in his forties or fifties in good health and CMV-seronegative. J is TRBJ2-7 and V is TRBV7-9; TRBD2 matches 8 bases. Sequencing used PBMCs. For the CDR3, the DNA is TGTGCCAGCAGCTTAGGTCCAGCGGGGGCCACCAGTCTTGGGGAGCAGTACTTC. This sequence encodes CASSLGPAGATSLGEQYF.